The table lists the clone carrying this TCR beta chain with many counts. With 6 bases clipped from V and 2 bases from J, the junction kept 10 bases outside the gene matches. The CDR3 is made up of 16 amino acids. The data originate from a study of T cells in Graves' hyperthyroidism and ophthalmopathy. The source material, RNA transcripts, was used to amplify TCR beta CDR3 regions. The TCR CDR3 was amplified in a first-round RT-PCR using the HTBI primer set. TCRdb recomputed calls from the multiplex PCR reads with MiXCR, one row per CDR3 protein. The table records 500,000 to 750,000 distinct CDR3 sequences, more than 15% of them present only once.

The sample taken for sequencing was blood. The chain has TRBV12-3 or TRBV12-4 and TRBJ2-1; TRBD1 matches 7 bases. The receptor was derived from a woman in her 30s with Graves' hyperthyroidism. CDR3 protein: CASSPEAGGTYNEQFF. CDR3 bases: TGTGCCAGCAGCCCGGAGGCAGGGGGTACCTACAATGAGCAGTTCTTC.